The 2 T cell receptor beta chains in this list originate from one sample, sequenced in a study of vaccination effects on CD4 cells after COVID-19. Their cognate antigens are unknown. Some clones are missing from TCRdb's copy, which holds only in-frame ones; the method was immunoSEQ multiplex PCR. Of around 45,000 clones in the sample, about 80% were seen once. Antigen-specific CD4+ T cell clonotypes were called by their expansion after viral peptide-pool culture in ViraFEST. On roughly day 10 of culture, CD4+ T cells were separated out. Vaccine recipients had no previous SARS-CoV-2 infection; their nucleocapsid antibodies were negative. Sequencing was performed on CD4+ T cells from PBMCs cultured with SARS-CoV-2 spike peptides, taken before COVID-19 vaccination. Every receptor here comes from a human donor who received a COVID-19 vaccine.

The table lists this clone with a count of one. The chain is built from TRBV6-5 and TRBJ2-5; 12 bases map to TRBD1. The V and J ends lost 7 bases and 5 bases, in that order; junction bases with no gene match: 5. Germline V lookup: CDR1 MNHEY, CDR2 SVGAGI. This CDR3 comprises 14 residues. CDR3 nucleotides: TGTGCCAGCACAGGGACAGGGGGCCTCGAGACCCAGTACTTC. Its translation is CASTGTGGLETQYF.

The chain employs TRBV6-2 or TRBV6-3 and TRBJ1-2; 9 bases match TRBD1. CDR1 and CDR2 (germline): MNHEY, SVGEGT. V shed 0 bases and J 4 bases; nucleotides not matched to a gene: 12. The CDR3 is 18 residues long. The CDR3, as DNA: TGTGCCAGCAGTTACTCGAGGGACAGGGATGCCCGGGGCTATGGCTACACCTTC. Residues: CASSYSRDRDARGYGYTF.